This is a list of T cell receptor beta chains from one sample in a study of T-cell memory formation after mild COVID-19. Each CDR3 protein is one row after TCRdb ran MiXCR on the 5' RACE reads. Of just over 350,000 distinct CDR3 sequences listed, roughly an eighth are singletons. Sequencing was performed on PBMCs or a T cell subset sorted from them (not recorded which). These receptors all come from a man aged 18 to 35 who had mild COVID-19 (a few samples of this study predate the infection). Cell type and time point are not known. Each CDR3 is given with its conserved first and last residue. The D gene is left open where the match is weak. Size is stated for part of the rows, as once, few or many counts, or as a class when the clone is expanded.

abundance: many
j_gene: TRBJ2-1
d_gene: TRBD2
v_gene: TRBV4-1
CDR3nt: TGCGCCAGCAGCCAAGTTAGGCTAGCGGTTTACAATGAGCAGTTCTTC
CDR3aa: CASSQVRLAVYNEQFF

abundance: NA
j_gene: TRBJ2-3
d_gene: TRBD2
v_gene: TRBV7-2
CDR3nt: TGTGCCAGCAGCTACCCGGGACTAGCGGAGACCACAGATACGCAGTATTTT
CDR3aa: CASSYPGLAETTDTQYF

abundance: NA
j_gene: TRBJ2-1
d_gene: NA
v_gene: TRBV15
CDR3nt: TGTGCCACCAGCACAGGACCGATCGGGAGTAAGCAGTTCTTC
CDR3aa: CATSTGPIGSKQFF

abundance: NA
j_gene: TRBJ1-1
d_gene: NA
v_gene: TRBV6-6
CDR3nt: TGTGCCAGCAGGGTACCCACTGAAGCTTTCTTT
CDR3aa: CASRVPTEAFF

abundance: many
j_gene: TRBJ2-7
d_gene: NA
v_gene: TRBV20-1
CDR3nt: TGCAGTGCTAGAATTCAGGCCGCCTACGAGCAGTACTTC
CDR3aa: CSARIQAAYEQYF

abundance: many
j_gene: TRBJ2-1
d_gene: TRBD2
v_gene: TRBV4-3
CDR3nt: TGCGCCAGCAGCCAACCTAGCGGGGGGGTAAATGAGCAGTTCTTC
CDR3aa: CASSQPSGGVNEQFF

abundance: few
j_gene: TRBJ2-3
d_gene: TRBD2
v_gene: TRBV14
CDR3nt: TGTGCCAGCAGCCTCAAACTAGCGGGGATTAATACGCAGTATTTT
CDR3aa: CASSLKLAGINTQYF

abundance: NA
j_gene: TRBJ1-5
d_gene: NA
v_gene: TRBV16
CDR3nt: TGTGCCAGCAGCCGGGGGTCCCAGCCCCAGCATTTT
CDR3aa: CASSRGSQPQHF

abundance: NA
j_gene: TRBJ2-1
d_gene: NA
v_gene: TRBV19
CDR3nt: TGTGCCAGCCGACAAAGAGGAGGGGACTACAATGAGCAGTTCTTC
CDR3aa: CASRQRGGDYNEQFF

abundance: few
j_gene: TRBJ2-7
d_gene: NA
v_gene: TRBV6-6
CDR3nt: TGTGCCAGCAGCTCCGGGATCACTGGCGAGCAGTACTTC
CDR3aa: CASSSGITGEQYF

abundance: once
j_gene: TRBJ2-7
d_gene: NA
v_gene: TRBV5-1
CDR3nt: TGCGCCAGCAGCAACGGCGACCTTTTCTCCTACGAGCAGTACTTC
CDR3aa: CASSNGDLFSYEQYF

abundance: few
j_gene: TRBJ1-6
d_gene: NA
v_gene: TRBV6-1
CDR3nt: TGTGCCAGCAGTGAAGAGCTGGGGAAGAGGTGGAATTCACCCCTCCACTTT
CDR3aa: CASSEELGKRWNSPLHF

abundance: few
j_gene: TRBJ2-1
d_gene: NA
v_gene: TRBV27
CDR3nt: TGTGCCAGCAGTTTGGCAGCAGTAGACAATGAGCAGTTCTTC
CDR3aa: CASSLAAVDNEQFF

abundance: few
j_gene: TRBJ2-5
d_gene: TRBD2
v_gene: TRBV20-1
CDR3nt: TGCAGTGCCTCAGGGGGAGGGACTAGCGGTTCCCAAGAGACCCAGTACTTC
CDR3aa: CSASGGGTSGSQETQYF

abundance: NA
j_gene: TRBJ2-7
d_gene: TRBD1
v_gene: TRBV7-2
CDR3nt: TGTGCCAGCAGCTTACAGCAGGGGGTTCACGAGCAGTACTTC
CDR3aa: CASSLQQGVHEQYF

abundance: NA
j_gene: TRBJ1-1
d_gene: NA
v_gene: TRBV15
CDR3nt: TGTGCCACCAGTTGGATGACAGAGAACACTGAAGCTTTCTTT
CDR3aa: CATSWMTENTEAFF

abundance: NA
j_gene: TRBJ2-3
d_gene: TRBD2
v_gene: TRBV6-2/TRBV6-3
CDR3nt: TGTGCCAGCAGTTACCGCGGGGGATTCACAGATACGCAGTATTTT
CDR3aa: CASSYRGGFTDTQYF

abundance: few
j_gene: TRBJ1-1
d_gene: TRBD1
v_gene: TRBV20-1
CDR3nt: TGCAGTGCGCCTGGGACAGGGGGAGGAGACACTGAAGCTTTCTTT
CDR3aa: CSAPGTGGGDTEAFF

abundance: many
j_gene: TRBJ1-2
d_gene: NA
v_gene: TRBV7-3
CDR3nt: TGTGCCAGCAGCTTAACAGGGGGGAACTATGGCTACACCTTC
CDR3aa: CASSLTGGNYGYTF

abundance: NA
j_gene: TRBJ1-5
d_gene: NA
v_gene: TRBV12-3/TRBV12-4
CDR3nt: TGTGCCAGCAGACTGGGTGGGAATCAGCCCCAGCATTTT
CDR3aa: CASRLGGNQPQHF

abundance: few
j_gene: TRBJ1-4
d_gene: NA
v_gene: TRBV6-5
CDR3nt: TGTGCCAGCAGAACGGACAGCGCTGCAACTAATGAAAAACTGTTTTTT
CDR3aa: CASRTDSAATNEKLFF

abundance: many
j_gene: TRBJ1-3
d_gene: NA
v_gene: TRBV12-3/TRBV12-4
CDR3nt: TGTGCCAGCAGTTTAAGAGCCTCTTCGTGGGGTCGCGGGGAGGGAAACACCATATATTTT
CDR3aa: CASSLRASSWGRGEGNTIYF

abundance: NA
j_gene: TRBJ2-5
d_gene: NA
v_gene: TRBV6-2/TRBV6-3
CDR3nt: TGTGCCAGCCAGGGGACCGGAGAGACCCAGTACTTC
CDR3aa: CASQGTGETQYF

abundance: many
j_gene: TRBJ2-5
d_gene: NA
v_gene: TRBV29-1
CDR3nt: TGCAGCGTTGCAGAGAAGACCCAGTACTTC
CDR3aa: CSVAEKTQYF

abundance: few
j_gene: TRBJ2-1
d_gene: NA
v_gene: TRBV28
CDR3nt: TGTGCCAGCAGTTTCAACGGGGACATAGGGGATGGTGAGCAGTTCTTC
CDR3aa: CASSFNGDIGDGEQFF

abundance: NA
j_gene: TRBJ2-7
d_gene: NA
v_gene: TRBV7-2
CDR3nt: TGTGCCAGCAGCCCGGTGAGGGGAAGCTCCTACGAGCAGTACTTC
CDR3aa: CASSPVRGSSYEQYF

abundance: once
j_gene: TRBJ1-2
d_gene: TRBD1
v_gene: TRBV7-8
CDR3nt: TGTGCCAGCAGAGGGACAGGGAGTAACTATGGCTACACCTTC
CDR3aa: CASRGTGSNYGYTF

abundance: few
j_gene: TRBJ2-5
d_gene: NA
v_gene: TRBV4-3
CDR3nt: TGCGCCAGCAGCCAAGATCTAGGCCAAGAGACCCAGTACTTC
CDR3aa: CASSQDLGQETQYF

abundance: many
j_gene: TRBJ2-2
d_gene: TRBD1
v_gene: TRBV7-8
CDR3nt: TGTGCCAGCAGTCGACAGGGGAACACCGGGGAGCTGTTTTTT
CDR3aa: CASSRQGNTGELFF

abundance: many
j_gene: TRBJ2-5
d_gene: NA
v_gene: TRBV7-2
CDR3nt: TGTGCCAGCAGCCCCTACCTAGAGACCCAGTACTTC
CDR3aa: CASSPYLETQYF

abundance: NA
j_gene: TRBJ1-4
d_gene: NA
v_gene: TRBV6-7
CDR3nt: TGTGCCAGCAGCCCCTTGGACGGGAATGAAAAACTGTTTTTT
CDR3aa: CASSPLDGNEKLFF

abundance: few
j_gene: TRBJ1-2
d_gene: TRBD1
v_gene: TRBV10-3
CDR3nt: TGTGCCATCAGTGACTTGACAGGGGGCAGCTATGGCTACACCTTC
CDR3aa: CAISDLTGGSYGYTF

abundance: NA
j_gene: TRBJ2-3
d_gene: TRBD1
v_gene: TRBV11-2
CDR3nt: TGTGCCACACGGGGACAGGGTGAAGATACGCAGTATTTT
CDR3aa: CATRGQGEDTQYF

abundance: few
j_gene: TRBJ2-7
d_gene: TRBD1
v_gene: TRBV7-8
CDR3nt: TGTGCCAGCAGTTCCACGGGACAGGGCTACGAGCAGTACTTC
CDR3aa: CASSSTGQGYEQYF

abundance: NA
j_gene: TRBJ2-1
d_gene: NA
v_gene: TRBV3-1
CDR3nt: TGTGCCAGCAGCCCAGAAAGATGGAAGGGACTCTACAATGAGCAGTTCTTC
CDR3aa: CASSPERWKGLYNEQFF